The clone carrying this TCR beta chain was seen a few times. The sample is drawn from a study of low-dose radiotherapy and immunotherapy resistance in tumors. The germline CDR1 and CDR2 sequences are MGHRA and YSYEKL. The CDR3 runs to 16 residues. The V segment lost 1 base and the J segment 10 bases; nucleotides outside the gene matches: 10. Gene-specific TRAV and TRBV primers were used for first-strand cDNA, covering alpha and beta chains. The TCRs were subjected to amplification over approximately 20 PCR cycles employing a constant-region primer in conjunction with a V-primer adapter. TCRdb re-derived calls from the reads in MiXCR, one entry per CDR3 protein. The repertoire consists of 15,000 or so distinct CDR3 sequences, with roughly 48% occurring once and the leading ten covering roughly 4%.

This sequence joins TRBV4-1 and TRBJ2-1, with TRBD2 identical over 10 bases. This receptor was taken from a human donor with advanced metastatic prostate, ovarian, gallbladder or colorectal cancer (not recorded which). This table probably holds off-target reads from a library built for another chain. CDR3 protein: CASSQGLAGDGWEQFF. The CDR3 nucleotides are TGCGCCAGCAGCCAAGGGCTAGCGGGAGATGGATGGGAGCAGTTCTTC.